A selection of T cell receptor beta chains follows, all from one sample in a study of blood T cell repertoires in COVID-19. Libraries were prepared by immunoSEQ multiplex PCR; TCRdb keeps only in-frame clonotypes and omits some of them. The table lists more than 200,000 clones, around 87% of them singletons. Sequencing was performed on PBMCs or T cells enriched from blood (not recorded which). Receptor source: a woman in her 50s who had recovered from COVID-19. The CDR3 runs from the conserved cysteine through the conserved F or W. Fields, in order: J gene, V gene, D gene, clone size, CDR3 DNA, CDR3 protein. A D gene is named only where the DNA matches it firmly. Clone size is not always given. Where it is, it says once, few, many or a class for expanded clones.

J: TRBJ1-5
V: TRBV18
D: NA
size: NA
DNA: TGTGCCAGCTCCCGCTACGGGGGGGATCAGCCCCAGCATTTT
CDR3: CASSRYGGDQPQHF

J: TRBJ1-4
V: TRBV21-1
D: NA
size: once
DNA: TGTGCCAGCAGCATTCCAGGGGAGGGGGAAAAACTGTTTTTT
CDR3: CASSIPGEGEKLFF

J: TRBJ2-2
V: TRBV5-1
D: TRBD2
size: NA
DNA: TGCGCCAGCAGCTCGGGTGCTAGCGGGAGTTACACCGGGGAGCTGTTTTTT
CDR3: CASSSGASGSYTGELFF

J: TRBJ2-1
V: TRBV2
D: TRBD2
size: NA
DNA: TGTGCCAGCAGCCTCGGACTAGCGGGAGGGCCCGATGAGCAGTTCTTC
CDR3: CASSLGLAGGPDEQFF

J: TRBJ1-2
V: TRBV28
D: NA
size: NA
DNA: TGTGCCAGCAGTTTAACAGTTTTTAACTATGGCTACACCTTC
CDR3: CASSLTVFNYGYTF

J: TRBJ2-5
V: TRBV5-1
D: NA
size: NA
DNA: TGCGCCAGCAGCTTTCGGGTTGATGAGACCCAGTACTTC
CDR3: CASSFRVDETQYF

J: TRBJ2-6
V: TRBV29-1
D: NA
size: NA
DNA: TGCAGCGTTGATGGCCGGGACTCTGGGGCCAACGTCCTGACTTTC
CDR3: CSVDGRDSGANVLTF

J: TRBJ1-4
V: TRBV11-2
D: TRBD1
size: NA
DNA: TGTGCCAGCAGCGTAACAGGGGGTAGGGAAAAACTGTTTTTT
CDR3: CASSVTGGREKLFF

J: TRBJ1-4
V: TRBV30
D: NA
size: NA
DNA: TGTGCCTGGGCCCGAAGAATCAGGGAACCCGCAACTAATGAAAAACTGTTTTTT
CDR3: CAWARRIREPATNEKLFF

J: TRBJ1-1
V: TRBV19
D: NA
size: NA
DNA: TGTGCCAGTAGTGATCGGGGGACGGGCACTGAAGCTTTCTTT
CDR3: CASSDRGTGTEAFF

J: TRBJ1-1
V: TRBV27
D: NA
size: NA
DNA: TGTGCCAGCAGTTTATTCACAGGGTCCAACACTGAAGCTTTCTTT
CDR3: CASSLFTGSNTEAFF

J: TRBJ2-1
V: TRBV6-5
D: TRBD1
size: NA
DNA: TGTGCCAGCAGTAGCCGGACAGGGGGCGTTGAGCAGTTCTTC
CDR3: CASSSRTGGVEQFF